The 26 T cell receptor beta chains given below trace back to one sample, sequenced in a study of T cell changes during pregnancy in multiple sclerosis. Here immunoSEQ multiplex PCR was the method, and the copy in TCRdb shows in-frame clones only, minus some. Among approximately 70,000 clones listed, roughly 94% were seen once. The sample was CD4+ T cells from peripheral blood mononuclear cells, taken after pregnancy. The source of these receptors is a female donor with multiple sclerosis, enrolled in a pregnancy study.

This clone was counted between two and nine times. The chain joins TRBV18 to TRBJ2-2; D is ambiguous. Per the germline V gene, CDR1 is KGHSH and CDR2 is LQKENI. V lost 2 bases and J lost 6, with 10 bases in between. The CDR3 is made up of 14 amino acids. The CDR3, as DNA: TGTGCCAGCTCACCAGTAGTCCTTGCCGGGGAGCTGTTTTTT. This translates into CASSPVVLAGELFF. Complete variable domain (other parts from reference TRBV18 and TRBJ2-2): NAGVMQNPRHLVRRRGQEARLRCSPMKGHSHVYWYRQLPEEGLKFMVYLQKENIIDESGMPKERFSAEFPKEGPSILRIQQVVRGDSAAYFCASSPVVLAGELFFGEGSRLTVL.

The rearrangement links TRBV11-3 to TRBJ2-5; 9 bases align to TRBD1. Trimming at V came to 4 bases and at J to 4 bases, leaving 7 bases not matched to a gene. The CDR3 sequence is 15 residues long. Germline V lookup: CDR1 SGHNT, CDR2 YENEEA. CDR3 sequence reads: CASSYGTGTGETQYF. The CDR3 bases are TGTGCCAGCAGCTACGGGACAGGGACGGGAGAGACCCAGTACTTC.

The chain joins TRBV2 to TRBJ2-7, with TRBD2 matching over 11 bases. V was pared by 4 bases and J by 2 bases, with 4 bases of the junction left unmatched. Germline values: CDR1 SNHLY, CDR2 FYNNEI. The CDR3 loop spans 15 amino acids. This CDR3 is CASSVAGGETYEQYF. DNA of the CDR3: TGTGCCAGCAGTGTAGCGGGAGGGGAGACCTACGAGCAGTACTTC. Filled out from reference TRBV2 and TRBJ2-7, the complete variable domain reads EPEVTQTPSHQVTQMGQEVILRCVPISNHLYFYWYRQILGQKVEFLVSFYNNEISEKSEIFDDQFSVERPDGSNFTLKIRSTKLEDSAMYFCASSVAGGETYEQYFGPGTRLTVT.

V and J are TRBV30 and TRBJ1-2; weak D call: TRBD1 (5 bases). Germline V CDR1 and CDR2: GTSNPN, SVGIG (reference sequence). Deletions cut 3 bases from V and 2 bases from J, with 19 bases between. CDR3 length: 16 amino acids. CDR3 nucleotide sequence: TGTGCCTGGAGGGGGGGAAAAGGCAGAGCGAACTATGGCTACACCTTC. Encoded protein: CAWRGGKGRANYGYTF.

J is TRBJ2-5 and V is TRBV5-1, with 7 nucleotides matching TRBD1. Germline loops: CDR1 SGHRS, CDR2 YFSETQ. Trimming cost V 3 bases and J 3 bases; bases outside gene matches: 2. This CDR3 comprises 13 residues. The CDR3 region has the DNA TGCGCCAGCAGCTGGGGGACAGAAGAGACCCAGTACTTC. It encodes CASSWGTEETQYF.

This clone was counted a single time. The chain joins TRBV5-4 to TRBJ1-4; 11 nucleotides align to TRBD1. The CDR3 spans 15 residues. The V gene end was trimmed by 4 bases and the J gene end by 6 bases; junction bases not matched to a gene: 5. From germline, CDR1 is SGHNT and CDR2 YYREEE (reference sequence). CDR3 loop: CASSPGQGAHEKLFF. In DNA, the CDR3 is TGTGCCAGCAGCCCCGGACAGGGGGCGCATGAAAAACTGTTTTTT.

The CDR3 DNA sequence: TGTGCCAGCAGTTTATCCGGGACAGCCCTACCTTTCTTT. It specifies CASSLSGTALPFF. The chain joins TRBV28 to TRBJ1-1; 7 bases fit TRBD1. The V and J ends lost 1 base and 12 bases, in that order; junction bases with no gene match: 8. CDR3 length: 13 amino acids. The germline gives CDR1 MDHEN, CDR2 SYDVKM.

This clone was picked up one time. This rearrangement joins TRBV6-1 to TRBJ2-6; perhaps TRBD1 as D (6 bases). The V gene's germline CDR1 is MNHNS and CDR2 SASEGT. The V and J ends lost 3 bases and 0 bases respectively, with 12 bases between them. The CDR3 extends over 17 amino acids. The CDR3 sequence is CASSETGFSSGANVLTF. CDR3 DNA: TGTGCCAGCAGTGAGACAGGATTTAGCTCTGGGGCCAACGTCCTGACTTTC.

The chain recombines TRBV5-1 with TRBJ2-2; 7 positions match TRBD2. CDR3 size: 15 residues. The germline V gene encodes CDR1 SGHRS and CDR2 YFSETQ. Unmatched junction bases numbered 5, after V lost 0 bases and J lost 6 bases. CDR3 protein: CASSLGTSSAGELFF. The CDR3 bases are TGCGCCAGCAGCTTGGGGACTAGTTCCGCCGGGGAGCTGTTTTTT.

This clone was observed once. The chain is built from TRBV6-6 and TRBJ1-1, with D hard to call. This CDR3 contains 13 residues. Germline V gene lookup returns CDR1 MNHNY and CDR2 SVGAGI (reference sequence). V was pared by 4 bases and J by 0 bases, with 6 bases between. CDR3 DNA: TGTGCCAGCAGTTGGTCGGTGAACACTGAAGCTTTCTTT. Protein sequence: CASSWSVNTEAFF.

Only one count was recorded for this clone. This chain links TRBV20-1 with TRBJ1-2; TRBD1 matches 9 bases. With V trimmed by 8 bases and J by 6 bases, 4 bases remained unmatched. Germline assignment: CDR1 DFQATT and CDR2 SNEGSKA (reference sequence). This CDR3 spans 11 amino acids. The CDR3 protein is CSTGGIDGYTF. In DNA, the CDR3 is TGCAGTACAGGGGGCATCGATGGCTACACCTTC.

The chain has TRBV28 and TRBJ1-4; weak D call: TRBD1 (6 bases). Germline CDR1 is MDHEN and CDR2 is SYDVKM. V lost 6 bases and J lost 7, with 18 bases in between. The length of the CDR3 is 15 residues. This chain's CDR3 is CASSPTQGRGEKLFF. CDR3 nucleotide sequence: TGTGCCAGCAGCCCCACCCAGGGGAGGGGTGAAAAACTGTTTTTT.

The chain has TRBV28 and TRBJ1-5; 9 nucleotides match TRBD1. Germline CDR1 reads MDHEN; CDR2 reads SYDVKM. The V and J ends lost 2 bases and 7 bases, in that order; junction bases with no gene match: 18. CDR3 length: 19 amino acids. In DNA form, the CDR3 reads TGTGCCAGCAGTTTAAAGTGGGGTGGAGGGACAGGGTCGGGGCAGCCCCAGCATTTT. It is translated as CASSLKWGGGTGSGQPQHF.

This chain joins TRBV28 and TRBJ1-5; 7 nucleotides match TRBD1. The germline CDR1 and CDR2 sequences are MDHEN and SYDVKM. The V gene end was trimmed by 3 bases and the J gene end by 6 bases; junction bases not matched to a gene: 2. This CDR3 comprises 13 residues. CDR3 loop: CASSLRGRQPQHF. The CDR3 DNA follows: TGTGCCAGCAGTTTGAGGGGGCGTCAGCCCCAGCATTTT.

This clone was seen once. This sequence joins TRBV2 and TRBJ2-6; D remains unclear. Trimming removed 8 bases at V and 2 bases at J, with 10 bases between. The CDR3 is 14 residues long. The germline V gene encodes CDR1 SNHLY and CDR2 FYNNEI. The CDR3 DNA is TGTGCCAGCGGCCTCGTGGCTGGGGCCAACGTCCTGACTTTC. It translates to CASGLVAGANVLTF.

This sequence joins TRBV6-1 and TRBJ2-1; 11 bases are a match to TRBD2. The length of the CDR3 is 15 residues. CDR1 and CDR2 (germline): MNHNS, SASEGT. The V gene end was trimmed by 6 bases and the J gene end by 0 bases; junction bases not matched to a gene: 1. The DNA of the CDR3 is TGTGCCAGCAGCGGGACTAGCGGCTCCTACAATGAGCAGTTCTTC. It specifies CASSGTSGSYNEQFF.

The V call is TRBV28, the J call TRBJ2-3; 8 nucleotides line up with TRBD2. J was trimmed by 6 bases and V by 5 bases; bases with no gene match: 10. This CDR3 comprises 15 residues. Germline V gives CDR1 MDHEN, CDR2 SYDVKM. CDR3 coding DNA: TGTGCCAGCAGTCCTAAAGCGGGAGTGGTGGATACGCAGTATTTT. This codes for CASSPKAGVVDTQYF.

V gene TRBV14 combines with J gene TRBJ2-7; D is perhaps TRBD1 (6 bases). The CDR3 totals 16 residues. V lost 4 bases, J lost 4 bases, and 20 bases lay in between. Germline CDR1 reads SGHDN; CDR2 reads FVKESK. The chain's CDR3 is CASSLPGAQFIYEQYF. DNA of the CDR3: TGTGCCAGCAGCCTTCCAGGGGCGCAGTTCATTTACGAGCAGTACTTC.

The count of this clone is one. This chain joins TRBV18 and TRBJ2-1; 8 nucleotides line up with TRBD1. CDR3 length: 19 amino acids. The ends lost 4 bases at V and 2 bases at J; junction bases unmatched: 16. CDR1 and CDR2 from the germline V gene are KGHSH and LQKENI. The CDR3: CASSLLIQGAPSTYNEQFF. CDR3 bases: TGTGCCAGCTCACTCTTGATTCAGGGGGCGCCTAGCACCTACAATGAGCAGTTCTTC.

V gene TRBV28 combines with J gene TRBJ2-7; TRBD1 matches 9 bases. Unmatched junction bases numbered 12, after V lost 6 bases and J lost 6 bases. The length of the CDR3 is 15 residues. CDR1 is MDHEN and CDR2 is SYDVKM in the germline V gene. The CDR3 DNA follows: TGTGCCAGCAGCCAACCGGGACAGGGACTTCCCGAGCAGTACTTC. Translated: CASSQPGQGLPEQYF.

The DNA of the CDR3 is TGTGCCAGCACCCAAAGGGGGGGGCATAGCAATCAGCCCCAGCATTTT. Its translation is CASTQRGGHSNQPQHF. The gene calls are TRBV2 and TRBJ1-5; tentative D call: TRBD1 (6 bases). The CDR3 runs to 16 residues. Germline values: CDR1 SNHLY, CDR2 FYNNEI. Trimming pared 7 bases from V and 0 bases from J, leaving 16 bases between.

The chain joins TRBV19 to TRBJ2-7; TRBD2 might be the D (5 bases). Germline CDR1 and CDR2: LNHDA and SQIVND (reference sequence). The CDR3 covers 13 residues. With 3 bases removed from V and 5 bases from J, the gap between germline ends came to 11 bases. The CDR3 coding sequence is TGTGCCAGTAGTATGAGGGTGTCCCACGAGCAGTACTTC. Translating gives CASSMRVSHEQYF.

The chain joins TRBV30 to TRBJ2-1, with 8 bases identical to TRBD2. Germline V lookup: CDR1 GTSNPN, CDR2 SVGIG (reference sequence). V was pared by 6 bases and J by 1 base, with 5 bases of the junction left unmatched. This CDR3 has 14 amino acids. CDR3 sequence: CACKGTSSYNEQFF. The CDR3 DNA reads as TGTGCCTGCAAGGGGACTAGTTCCTACAATGAGCAGTTCTTC.

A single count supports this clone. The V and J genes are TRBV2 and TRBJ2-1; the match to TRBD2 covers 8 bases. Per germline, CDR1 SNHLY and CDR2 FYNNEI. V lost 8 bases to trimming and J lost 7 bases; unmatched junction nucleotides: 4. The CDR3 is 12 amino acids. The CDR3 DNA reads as TGTGCCAGCGGGACTAGAACAAATGAGCAGTTCTTC. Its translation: CASGTRTNEQFF.

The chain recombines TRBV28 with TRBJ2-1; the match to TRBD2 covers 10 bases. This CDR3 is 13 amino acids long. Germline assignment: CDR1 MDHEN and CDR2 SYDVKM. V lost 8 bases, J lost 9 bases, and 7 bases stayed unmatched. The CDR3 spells CASVAGGIFEQFF. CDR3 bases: TGTGCCAGCGTAGCGGGGGGCATTTTTGAGCAGTTCTTC.

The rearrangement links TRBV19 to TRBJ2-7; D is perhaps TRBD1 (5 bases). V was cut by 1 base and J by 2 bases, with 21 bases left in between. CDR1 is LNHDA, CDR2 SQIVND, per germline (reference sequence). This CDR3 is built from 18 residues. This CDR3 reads CASSIGAGPSEWAYEQYF. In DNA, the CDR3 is TGTGCCAGTAGTATAGGGGCAGGGCCCTCCGAATGGGCCTACGAGCAGTACTTC. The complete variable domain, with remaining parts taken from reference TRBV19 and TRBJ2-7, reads DGGITQSPKYLFRKEGQNVTLSCEQNLNHDAMYWYRQDPGQGLRLIYYSQIVNDFQKGDIAEGYSVSREKKESFPLTVTSAQKNPTAFYLCASSIGAGPSEWAYEQYFGPGTRLTVT.